The clone carrying this T cell receptor (beta chain) was detected only once. This clone may be a read error of a much larger clone one base away. Here the CDR3 omits its conserved ending phenylalanine or tryptophan, so a read error is the likely source. The length of the CDR3 is 15 residues. Germline lookup yields CDR1 SGHRS and CDR2 YFSETQ. Time point meaning: newly diagnosed GD, antithyroid drugs for less than 3 months. From PBMCs, RNA was extracted and then used to make the TCR library. HTBI primers from iRepertoire and Arm-PCR of CDR3 regions yielded the TCR beta libraries. Authors' data handling: Identified segments across samples numbered roughly 62 TRBV and about 15 TRBJ. MiXCR, applied by TCRdb to the multiplex PCR reads, yields one record per CDR3 protein. Here the V and J calls rest on TCRdb's processing, not on the authors' analysis. The sample gives more than 450,000 distinct CDR3 sequences, around 12% of which show up once; roughly 9.3% is in the top ten.

The data stem from a study of regulatory T cells in long-lasting Graves disease. These data also formed part of another study, on T cells in Graves' hyperthyroidism and ophthalmopathy.

This TCR was sampled from a woman aged 25 to 39 with Graves disease. This sequence joins TRBV5-1 and TRBJ1-2; TRBD1 aligns across 10 bases. Sequencing was performed on peripheral blood mononuclear cells (PBMCs), taken at new diagnosis, from a patient treated with antithyroid drugs. This chain's CDR3 is CASSRDRGFDYGYTL. CDR3 bases: TGTGCCAGCAGCCGGGACAGGGGATTCGACTATGGCTACACCCTC.